The 20 T cell receptor beta chains in this list originate from one sample, sequenced in a study of post-analysis software for immune sequencing data. Unique-molecular-identifier-tagged TCR beta cDNA libraries were used. Using its own MiXCR run on the PCR reads, TCRdb lists one record per CDR3 protein. This repertoire shows 600,000 to 750,000 distinct CDR3 sequences, approximately 59% found once; its top ten account for about 11%. Antigens for these TCRs are unknown. Overall study results and limits: Included in a set of about 5 TRBV segments more frequent in patients than controls were TRBV5-6, TRBV5-1 and TRBV20-1.

Source material: blood. The receptors originated from a girl aged 2-9 years with multiple sclerosis.

A few counts support this clonotype. V usage is TRBV5-1 and J usage is TRBJ2-1; D may be TRBD2 (7 bases). Germline values: CDR1 SGHRS, CDR2 YFSETQ. V gave up 0 bases and J gave up 4 bases, with 14 bases separating them. CDR3 length equals 16 residues. CDR3 DNA sequence: TGCGCCAGCAGCTTGGAGGGGGGGCGCGCGTACAATGAGCAGTTCTTC. This codes for CASSLEGGRAYNEQFF.

V gene TRBV6-6 combines with J gene TRBJ2-1, with 12 bases lining up with TRBD2. CDR3 size: 14 residues. From germline, CDR1 is MNHNY and CDR2 SVGAGI (reference sequence). V dropped 5 bases and J dropped 10; count of bases not matched to a gene: 6. This CDR3 is CASSRLAGEGEQFF. Here the CDR3 DNA reads TGTGCCAGCAGTCGACTAGCGGGGGAGGGGGAGCAGTTCTTC.

This chain uses TRBV7-8 with TRBJ1-1; weak D call: TRBD1 (5 bases). CDR3 length equals 16 residues. The germline V gene has CDR1 SGHVS and CDR2 FQNEAQ. Trimming took 1 base from V and 4 from J, leaving 16 bases between them. The DNA of the CDR3 is TGTGCCAGCAGCTTAGGCAGGGTTCGGATTATCACTGAAGCTTTCTTT. This gives the protein CASSLGRVRIITEAFF. The complete variable domain, with remaining parts taken from reference TRBV7-8 and TRBJ1-1, reads GAGVSQSPRYKVAKRGQDVALRCDPISGHVSLFWYQQALGQGPEFLTYFQNEAQLDKSGLPSDRFFAERPEGSVSTLKIQRTQQEDSAVYLCASSLGRVRIITEAFFGQGTRLTVV.

The chain couples TRBV20-1 to TRBJ1-1; possibly TRBD1 for D (6 bases). CDR3 length: 13 amino acids. V lost 2 bases and J 7 bases, leaving 14 bases between the germline ends. The V gene's germline CDR1 is DFQATT and CDR2 SNEGSKA (reference sequence). The CDR3 sequence: CSARLGGGGEAFF. CDR3 DNA sequence: TGCAGTGCTAGATTGGGGGGCGGGGGTGAAGCTTTCTTT.

This clonotype was recorded once. The chain recombines TRBV5-1 with TRBJ2-2; perhaps TRBD2 as D (5 bases). This CDR3 has 16 residues. V lost 3 bases, J lost 1 base, and 13 bases lay in between. Germline values: CDR1 SGHRS, CDR2 YFSETQ. CDR3 region: CASSYRRTGNTGELFF. The CDR3 nucleotides read TGCGCCAGCAGCTATCGGAGGACGGGGAACACCGGGGAGCTGTTTTTT.

The chain links TRBV5-5 to TRBJ1-2; the D gene is possibly TRBD1 (5 bases). Per germline, CDR1 SGHKS and CDR2 YYEKEE (reference sequence). The CDR3 covers 15 residues. V lost 0 bases and J 7 bases, leaving 16 bases between the germline ends. The CDR3 spells CASSLDAGERRGYTF. CDR3 sequence (DNA): TGTGCCAGCAGCTTGGATGCGGGGGAGAGGCGTGGCTACACCTTC.

This chain connects TRBV11-2 to TRBJ2-1, with TRBD1 matching over 8 bases. Germline V gene data show CDR1 as SGHAT and CDR2 as FQNNGV. The CDR3 loop spans 13 amino acids. The trim removed 6 bases at V and 6 bases at J, leaving 4 bases unmatched. The CDR3: CASSYTGGNEQFF. DNA of the CDR3: TGTGCCAGCAGTTATACAGGGGGCAATGAGCAGTTCTTC.

The rearrangement uses TRBV5-1 and TRBJ2-7, with 10 bases identical to TRBD2. This CDR3 region has 15 residues. After removal of 4 bases from V and 5 bases from J, the junction contained 9 bases not matched to a gene. Per the germline V gene, CDR1 is SGHRS and CDR2 is YFSETQ. CDR3: CASSPRTSGRNEQYF. The CDR3, as DNA: TGCGCCAGCAGCCCCCGGACTAGCGGAAGGAACGAGCAGTACTTC.

On this clonotype itself: It may be a read error: a sequence one base away is much more abundant. The V call is TRBV21-1, the J call TRBJ2-3. TRBV21-1 is described as a pseudogene. CDR3 length: 12 amino acids. CDR3 DNA: TGTGCCAGCAGCAAAGGGCCAGATACGCAGTATTTT. Amino acids: CASSKGPDTQYF.

This clonotype was detected only once. V usage is TRBV5-1 and J usage is TRBJ2-3; unclear D gene. The V and J ends lost 0 bases and 5 bases respectively, with 10 bases between them. This CDR3 region has 14 residues. CDR1 is SGHRS, CDR2 YFSETQ, per germline. In DNA, the CDR3 is TGCGCCAGCAGCTTGGGGCAGTACAAAGATACGCAGTATTTT. Translated: CASSLGQYKDTQYF.

The gene calls are TRBV12-3 or TRBV12-4 and TRBJ1-1; D not resolved. Trimming stripped 0 bases from V and 6 bases from J, with 11 bases between. The CDR3 runs to 14 residues. Here the CDR3 DNA reads TGTGCCAGCAGTTTAGCTTGGGGTTCCGCTGAAGCTTTCTTT. Amino acid sequence: CASSLAWGSAEAFF.

The CDR3 here is CASTLAEPHNEQFF. The CDR3, as DNA: TGCGCCAGCACGCTAGCGGAGCCCCACAATGAGCAGTTCTTC. This sequence joins TRBV5-1 and TRBJ2-1; 7 nucleotides line up with TRBD2. The CDR3 contains 14 residues. Looked up from germline, CDR1 is SGHRS and CDR2 is YFSETQ. With V trimmed by 6 bases and J by 5 bases, 8 bases remained unmatched. Together with reference TRBV5-1 and TRBJ2-1, the CDR3 gives the full variable domain: KAGVTQTPRYLIKTRGQQVTLSCSPISGHRSVSWYQQTPGQGLQFLFEYFSETQRNKGNFPGRFSGRQFSNSRSEMNVSTLELGDSALYLCASTLAEPHNEQFFGPGTRLTVL.

The CDR3 spells CASSTTRDRYEQYF. The CDR3 nucleotides read TGTGCCAGCAGCACCACACGGGACCGATACGAGCAGTACTTC. The rearrangement joins TRBV7-9 to TRBJ2-7, with D perhaps assigned TRBD1 or TRBD2 (5 bases each). This CDR3 spans 14 amino acids. The germline V and J ends were trimmed by 5 bases and 4 bases, with 15 bases remaining between them. Per the germline V gene, CDR1 is SEHNR and CDR2 is FQNEAQ (reference sequence).

The J gene is TRBJ2-1, the V gene TRBV20-1; D is possibly TRBD1 (5 bases). There are 12 residues in the CDR3. The germline CDR1 and CDR2 sequences are DFQATT and SNEGSKA (reference sequence). Trimming removed 3 bases from V and 7 bases from J, with 10 bases in between. Here the CDR3 reads CSARLGQNEQFF. The CDR3 DNA is TGCAGTGCTAGGCTGGGGCAGAATGAGCAGTTCTTC.

This clonotype has ten or more counts. Mismatch with germline at one junction end may stem from a read error. This rearrangement joins TRBV12-3 or TRBV12-4 to TRBJ2-5; D possibly corresponds to TRBD1 (5 bases). This CDR3 comprises 13 residues. As DNA, the CDR3 is TGTGCCAGCAGCTTAGACAGCCAAGAGACCCAGTACTTC. Translating it yields CASSLDSQETQYF.

The chain employs TRBV7-7 and TRBJ1-1; possible D gene TRBD1, 6 bases. CDR1 SSHAT and CDR2 FNYEAQ come from the germline V gene (reference sequence). The CDR3 loop spans 15 amino acids. With 6 bases removed from V and 1 base from J, the gap between germline ends came to 15 bases. The CDR3 coding sequence is TGTGCCAGCAGTCCTCACAGGGAAGAGAACACTGAAGCTTTCTTT. Amino acid sequence: CASSPHREENTEAFF.

There are a few counts of this clonotype. V and J are TRBV24-1 and TRBJ2-3; D remains ambiguous. Germline V CDR1 and CDR2: KGHDR, SFDVKD. The ends were cut back, 6 bases at V and 1 base at J, with 7 bases in the middle. CDR3 length equals 13 residues. For the CDR3, the DNA is TGTGCCACCAGTAACCAGCGCACAGATACGCAGTATTTT. This gives the protein CATSNQRTDTQYF.

The chain carries TRBV20-1 and TRBJ2-1, with D perhaps TRBD2 (6 bases). Germline V lookup: CDR1 DFQATT, CDR2 SNEGSKA (reference sequence). The CDR3 length is 14 residues. V lost 3 bases to trimming and J lost 4 bases, with 13 bases between them. DNA of the CDR3: TGCAGTGCTAGGCGGGGAACACTGTACAATGAGCAGTTCTTC. Translation gives CSARRGTLYNEQFF.

This clonotype has a handful of counts. J is TRBJ2-3 and V is TRBV20-1, with 9 nucleotides matching TRBD2. CDR3 length: 17 amino acids. Germline V lookup: CDR1 DFQATT, CDR2 SNEGSKA (reference sequence). V shed 1 base, J shed 2 bases, and the junction held 10 bases outside the gene matches. The CDR3 DNA reads as TGCAGTGCTAGAGGGGCCGGCACTAGCGGGTTCACAGATACGCAGTATTTT. Amino acids: CSARGAGTSGFTDTQYF.

The V call is TRBV20-1, the J call TRBJ1-2; the match to TRBD1 covers 7 bases. With 0 bases clipped from V and 2 bases from J, the junction kept 3 bases outside the gene matches. The germline gives CDR1 DFQATT, CDR2 SNEGSKA (reference sequence). The CDR3 loop spans 14 amino acids. The DNA of the CDR3 is TGCAGTGCTAGAGAGGGGACAGCGAACTATGGCTACACCTTC. Protein sequence: CSAREGTANYGYTF.